This T cell receptor beta chain emerged from a study of cytomegalovirus exposure and HLA in healthy donors (dated by TCRdb to between 2016 and 2019). In terms of the full investigation: According to an earlier analysis of 587 of the donors, some 180 million T cells yielded some 110 million unique TCR beta sequences and less than 300 Gb of sequence data. Class I and class II HLA loci were covered by the typing at four-digit resolution. A separate validation cohort of roughly 130 different subjects was used in addition to the approximately 670-subject first cohort. To decide whether each TCR beta V gene segment behaved as functional or pseudogenic, an earlier analysis of some 600 of the donors relied on high-throughput TCR beta sequencing. To study patterns of TCR occurrence, a later analysis re-analyzed previously published TCR beta repertoires from 666 donors and added high-resolution HLA genotyping. Of the approximately 400 genotyped donors, approximately 83% fell in the genetic ancestry cluster associated with self-reported Caucasian donors. All discovery cohort repertoires had been generated using a single sequencing platform. Several DR-DQ haplotypes were treated as single units for association and clustering because of strong linkage in the cohort. The T cell repertoires of some 670 subjects were profiled by immunosequencing and related to cytomegalovirus serostatus. A later genetic analysis took genome-wide SNP genotypes for about 65% of the 666 donors and used that subset as a discovery cohort. The study was designed to test whether signatures of past pathogen exposure could be identified by cataloging public T cell receptors. About 310 gigabases of sequencing data and 70 million to 85 million unique TCR sequences were included in an early release covering 550 to 650 HLA-typed donors. The study combined high-throughput TCR immunosequencing, statistical association of individual TCRs with disease status, and machine learning to predict cytomegalovirus infection status. Rather than drawing on any new phenotypic data, the later analysis identified candidate immune exposures from TCR beta sequences and the way those sequences occurred across donors. Across roughly 420 genotyped donors of the cohort, an average of roughly 200,000 unique TCR beta nucleotide sequences per donor were sequenced, and roughly a sixth of those sequences were non-productive. Typing coverage varied by locus: roughly 629-640 donors for A, B, C, DRB1 and DQB1; 500 to 550 for DQA1; more than 600 for DPA1; about 450 for DPB1. Alongside the repertoire data, information on donor age, sex, ethnicity and CMV serostatus was compiled. Results and caveats for the whole study, not just this receptor: V-gene and J-gene trimming of TCR beta chains was associated with a missense DCLRE1C variant in a later genetic analysis, and the association was replicated in an independent cohort. A cluster of highly shared sequence variants was judged likely to be a technical artifact of the sequencing pipeline. The 87-base-pair reads could not distinguish some IMGT-functional V segments, including TRBV6-2 and TRBV6-3, so those segments were excluded. Only TCR beta chains were sequenced in this cohort, and the absence of alpha or paired-chain data limited detectable features. In a later analysis, most CMV-associated TCR beta chains were found to appear HLA-restricted, with HLA associations seemingly driven largely by CMV exposure. A later analysis found that HLA-associated TCR beta chains were more clonally expanded and had lower generation probabilities than equally common non-associated chains. A further reported finding was that TCR beta sequences accurately predicted the HLA-A and HLA-B alleles for most subjects in the first cohort. Several of the top co-occurrence clusters appeared to be linked to parvovirus B19, influenza, CMV and Epstein-Barr virus, according to a later analysis. At a false discovery rate of 0.05, a later analysis linked roughly 17,000 TCR beta sequences to specific HLA alleles. HLA typing was unavailable for some donors at each locus, so association tests used only the typed subset. Most TCR sequences were seen in very few donors, while some public TCRs were found in many individuals. According to a later analysis, TCR association rates differed among HLA loci, with DRB1 alleles showing the most associated TCRs and HLA-C alleles showing the fewest. Three of the identified cytomegalovirus-associated TCR beta chains were confirmed in vitro to be specific for cytomegalovirus antigens. The authors suggested that the approach could potentially be extended to other disease states and immunological phenotypes. The only immune exposure information available for the cohort was CMV serostatus. The earlier analysis of around 600 of the donors excluded some 15 rarely observed V segments, including chromosome 9 orphons, because counts were too low. Roughly uniform sequencing depth across donors was assumed in presence/absence analyses, although this assumption may not hold. Cytomegalovirus status was reported to be diagnosed by the classifier with high specificity and sensitivity in both the original and validation cohorts. The study listed over 150 TCR beta chains as associated with cytomegalovirus. In an earlier analysis of 587 of the donors, most TCR beta V segments appeared in productive rearrangements about 87% or about 30% of the time, broadly matching IMGT annotations. When HLA alleles, especially DR and DQ, strongly co-occurred, TCR associations were difficult to assign to individual alleles. Correlated functional status among segregating V segments might reflect linkage disequilibrium, but an unknown experimental factor could not be ruled out. Compared with the 666-donor mean, donors in an Asian-associated ancestry cluster had fewer N-insertions in productive TCRs, according to a later genetic analysis.

V loses 3 bases at its end and J loses 8 bases; junction bases beyond the gene matches: 7. The CDR3 sequence holds 15 residues, the cysteine and phenylalanine included. Here the CDR3 DNA is all that survives: 45 bases in frame from base 1. The germline V gene encodes CDR1 MNHNS and CDR2 SASEGT. Regarding this clone: No cognate antigen has been identified for it. No much larger clonotype is one base removed from it; base qualities were not supplied.

Library creation used the immunoSEQ multiplex PCR assay. The multiplex PCR relied on a mix of 60 forward primers for TCR Vbeta segments and 13 reverse primers for TCR Jbeta segments. The CDR3 region of rearranged TCR beta genes was amplified from genomic DNA with a multiplex PCR assay. On the Illumina HiSeq System, the amplified TCR beta libraries were sequenced as 87-base-pair reads. The published analysis was carried out like this. Across the 640 or so repertoires, a later analysis counted tens of millions of unique TCR beta chains, 9 million to 14 million of which were shared by at least two donors. To remove PCR and sequencing errors, raw reads were error-corrected and collapsed into unique sequences using a nearest-neighbor algorithm that merged closely related sequences. To assign V, D and J gene segments, CDR3 sequences were aligned to IMGT reference sequences. For a sequence to be retained, a match of at least six nucleotides was required to both a V gene segment and a J gene segment. Rearrangements were called productive when the CDR3 lacked stop codons and stayed in frame with V and J; all others were non-productive. CDR3 was defined by IMGT convention, running from the second conserved V-encoded cysteine to the conserved J-encoded phenylalanine. Sequences without an unambiguous match to a single V gene segment were excluded from the earlier analysis of approximately 560 of the donors. An earlier analysis of just under 600 of the donors called V segments functional above 56.7% productive rearrangements and segregating when the between-donor standard deviation exceeded 5%. A statistical classification framework was built to diagnose cytomegalovirus status from the catalog of TCR beta chain sequences. In a later analysis, TCR nucleotide sequences were compared against IMGT/GENE-DB human TR gene sequences so that V and J genes could be assigned. A later analysis assigned CDR3 sequences and most-parsimonious VDJ recombination scenarios with the TCRdist pipeline. In a later analysis, each TCR beta chain was defined by its CDR3 amino acid sequence together with its V-gene family, and reads lacking a unique V-gene family were excluded. As a way to deal with suspected cross-contamination and a sequencing artifact, a later analysis dropped 592 nucleotide sequences that were highly shared and had low generation probability. A later analysis calculated a clonal expansion index for each public chain from normalized within-repertoire ranks of inferred template counts. In a later analysis, generation probabilities were computed with a VDJ recombination model fitted to out-of-frame rearrangements, and the resulting probabilities were checked against IGoR. In a later analysis, TCR-TCR, TCR-HLA and TCR-CMV co-occurrence was scored with hypergeometric tests, and a repertoire-size bias correction was applied to TCR pairs. To estimate false discovery rates, a later analysis permuted the HLA or CMV assignments 20 times. In a later analysis, co-occurring TCRs were grouped using DBSCAN, with TCRdist sequence similarity added in when clustering inside HLA-allele-positive subsets. For co-occurrence clustering, repertoires with fewer than 30,000 or more than 120,000 public chains were excluded, along with about five repertoires with anomalous nucleotide sharing. TCRdb mirrors the immuneACCESS table, restricted to in-frame sequences. Some clones are absent from its copies; in checked studies, under half trace to an unresolved V gene, and the reason for the others is unknown. V and J calls and clone size are those listed in that table; D and trimming were worked out from the DNA. The sample data list some 190,000 clones, and roughly 85% of these were observed just once. The ten largest clones take up 1% of the sample.

The cohort comprised approximately 700 healthy bone marrow donors. Cohort members were all nominally healthy when sampled, although unrecorded immune exposures were likely present. The donor tested CMV seronegative, placing the donor among the 350 or so seronegative members of the cohort. Each donor provided a peripheral blood sample, and peripheral blood mononuclear cells were used for TCR beta sequencing. Genomic DNA was extracted from the blood cell samples with the Qiagen DNeasy Blood Extraction Kit. The source material was PBMCs. The rearranged segments are TRBV6-1 and TRBJ2-1; the junction holds 10 bases that match TRBD2. This TCR was sampled from a boy under 10 years old in good health and CMV-seronegative. This receptor carries the CDR3 CASSDPGLASDEQFF. The sequence in DNA is TGTGCCAGCAGTGACCCGGGACTAGCGAGCGATGAGCAGTTCTTC.